The 6 T cell receptor beta chains below were found in one sample sequenced in a study of shared clonotypes between healthy human individuals. TCRdb keeps only in-frame clones here, not all; method: immunoSEQ multiplex PCR. The sample comprises some 1 million clones, about 75% of which are singletons, and about 1.5% rests with the top ten. Material for sequencing was memory CD4+ T cells sorted from blood. The subset here: CD45RA-negative fraction. These receptors were taken from a man between 18 and 29 years old in good health.

A word on this clone: This specimen includes other DNA sequences encoding the same CDR3. This chain links TRBV6-6 with TRBJ2-2; D might be TRBD2 (5 bases). Trimming took 5 bases from V and 4 from J, leaving 5 bases between them. The germline V gene has CDR1 MNHNY and CDR2 SVGAGI (reference sequence). This CDR3 has 12 amino acids. The chain's CDR3 is CASSRGTGELFF. CDR3 bases: TGTGCCAGCAGTCGGGGCACCGGGGAGCTGTTTTTT.

This chain connects TRBV5-6 to TRBJ1-2, with unresolved D. This CDR3 is 13 amino acids long. Germline CDR1 SGHDT, CDR2 YYEEEE. V shed 5 bases and J shed 2 bases, with 10 bases lying between them. DNA for the CDR3: TGTGCCAGCAGACGCGACACGAACTATGGCTACACCTTC. This encodes CASRRDTNYGYTF.

The CDR3 region is CASSPGRAAVQGTQYF. The CDR3 nucleotides are TGCGCCAGCAGCCCCGGTCGGGCCGCCGTTCAGGGGACGCAGTATTTT. The rearrangement joins TRBV4-3 to TRBJ2-3; D may be TRBD1 (6 bases). V lost 4 bases and J lost 9, with 23 bases in between. Looked up from germline, CDR1 is LGHNA and CDR2 is YSLEER. The length of the CDR3 is 16 residues.

The CDR3 nucleotides read TGTGCCAGCCAGGCTAGTGCCGTGCAGTACTTC. Translation gives CASQASAVQYF. The chain links TRBV6-1 to TRBJ2-7; D is undetermined. The CDR3 covers 11 residues. Germline CDR1 reads MNHNS; CDR2 reads SASEGT. Trimming cost V 8 bases and J 9 bases, with 14 bases left between them.

The genes are TRBV27 and TRBJ1-1, with D possibly TRBD1 on 5 matching bases. From germline, CDR1 is MNHEY and CDR2 SMNVEV (reference sequence). V lost 0 bases and J lost 9, with 14 bases in between. The CDR3 consists of 14 residues. This CDR3 is CASSLSLRGEKAFF. CDR3 DNA sequence: TGTGCCAGCAGTTTATCGTTAAGGGGTGAGAAAGCTTTCTTT.

V gene TRBV2 combines with J gene TRBJ1-1; D may be TRBD1 (6 bases). V was trimmed by 8 bases and J by 3 bases, leaving 10 bases between them. Germline CDR1 and CDR2: SNHLY and FYNNEI. The CDR3 loop spans 12 amino acids. The CDR3 DNA is TGTGCCAGCTACAGGGTGTACACTGAAGCTTTCTTT. This codes for CASYRVYTEAFF.